This entry features one TCR beta chain sequence. Its specificity is not known. The data were obtained in a study of T cell clones after liver transplantation. This table comes from immunoSEQ multiplex PCR, and its TCRdb copy is limited to in-frame clones, with some not included. Of about 6,200 clones listed, approximately 80% are singletons. General study results and limits: The donor-reactive repertoire was only partly measurable in two subjects, lacking donor cells.

This TCR was recovered from a human patient who received a liver transplant. The graft donor may have given rise to some T cells. Sequencing was performed on CD8+ T cells from blood, taken just over 45 months after liver transplant.

CDR3 loop: CASSLIDRVGNNEQFF. The CDR3 coding sequence is TGTGCCAGCAGCTTAATTGACAGGGTTGGCAATAATGAGCAGTTCTTC. The chain employs TRBV7-8 and TRBJ2-1; the match to TRBD1 covers 7 bases. The junction had 11 bases not matched to a gene; V was cut back by 2 bases and J by 7 bases. The CDR3 totals 16 residues. The germline V gene has CDR1 SGHVS and CDR2 FQNEAQ.